One sample yielded the 15 T cell receptor beta chains listed below, sequenced in a study of blood T cell repertoires in COVID-19 (dated by TCRdb to 2019 to 2021). Library creation used the immunoSEQ multiplex PCR assay. Entries here come from immuneACCESS through TCRdb and include only in-frame sequences with V and J called. Some clones fail to appear in such tables; in the studies checked, an unresolved V gene covers under half of the shortfall, and the cause of the remainder is unknown. Counted in this sample were some 450,000 clones; 70% to 90% of them appeared once. Together, the top ten hold more than 0.7% of the sample. The sample was peripheral blood. Source of these receptors: a man younger than 35 with COVID-19, enrolled during active disease.

The rearrangement joins TRBV4-2 to TRBJ2-6; possible D gene TRBD2, 6 bases. This CDR3 is 17 amino acids long. Trimming pared 1 base from V and 3 bases from J, leaving 13 bases between. Per the germline V gene, CDR1 is LGHNA and CDR2 is YNFKEQ. The CDR3 nucleotides are TGTGCCAGCAGCCAAGTGGGACTCGAGGGTGGGGCCAACGTCCTGACTTTC. This codes for CASSQVGLEGGANVLTF.

The chain links TRBV3-1 (or the pseudogene TRBV3-2) to TRBJ2-1; 9 bases agree with TRBD2. The germline gives CDR1 LGHDT, CDR2 YNNKEL (reference sequence). V dropped 1 base and J dropped 4; count of bases not matched to a gene: 2. The CDR3 is 15 amino acids. DNA of the CDR3: TGTGCCAGCAGCCAAGTGAGCGGGGGGTACAATGAGCAGTTCTTC. Its protein is CASSQVSGGYNEQFF.

This chain connects TRBV27 to TRBJ1-6; TRBD1 might be the D (5 bases). The CDR3 loop spans 13 amino acids. The V and J ends lost 7 bases and 8 bases respectively, with 12 bases between them. Germline V gene data show CDR1 as MNHEY and CDR2 as SMNVEV (reference sequence). The CDR3: CASKLQGDSPLHF. The CDR3 region has the DNA TGTGCCAGCAAATTACAAGGGGATTCACCCCTCCACTTT.

This clone has only a few counts. J is TRBJ1-4 and V is TRBV12-3 or TRBV12-4; maybe TRBD1 (5 bases). This CDR3 is built from 13 residues. V lost 5 bases and J 4 bases, leaving 8 bases between the germline ends. The CDR3 nucleotides are TGTGCCAGCAGTACAGGATTTAATGAAAAACTGTTTTTT. Its protein is CASSTGFNEKLFF.

Here the CDR3 DNA reads TGCGCCAGCAGCCAAGCGACAGTGAACACTGAAGCTTTCTTT. Translated: CASSQATVNTEAFF. The V gene is TRBV4-1, the J gene TRBJ1-1; possibly TRBD1 for D (5 bases). This CDR3 contains 14 residues. Germline V gene lookup returns CDR1 MGHRA and CDR2 YSYEKL. The V end lost 1 base, the J end lost 0 bases, and 6 bases lay between the germline ends.

This clone was seen a single time. The V and J genes are TRBV7-8 and TRBJ2-2, with D perhaps TRBD1 (6 bases). The CDR3 runs 14 residues. CDR1 and CDR2 (germline): SGHVS, FQNEAQ. The V end was cut by 5 bases, the J end by 3 bases, with 10 bases between. The DNA of the CDR3 is TGTGCCAGCAGCGAGGGACAATACACCGGGGAGCTGTTTTTT. Its translation: CASSEGQYTGELFF. Variable domain in full (rest from reference TRBV7-8 and TRBJ2-2): GAGVSQSPRYKVAKRGQDVALRCDPISGHVSLFWYQQALGQGPEFLTYFQNEAQLDKSGLPSDRFFAERPEGSVSTLKIQRTQQEDSAVYLCASSEGQYTGELFFGEGSRLTVL.

V and J are TRBV7-2 and TRBJ1-2; D perhaps matches TRBD1 (6 bases). Germline V gives CDR1 SGHTA, CDR2 FQGNSA. V was clipped by 3 bases and J by 1 base, with 12 bases between them. The CDR3 runs to 15 residues. In DNA form, the CDR3 reads TGTGCCAGCAGCTTCCGAGGGGGAGTTAACTATGGCTACACCTTC. As protein: CASSFRGGVNYGYTF.

The chain couples TRBV2 to TRBJ2-1; TRBD1 might be the D (7 bases). In germline, CDR1 is SNHLY, CDR2 FYNNEI. V shed 4 bases and J shed 0 bases, with 19 bases lying between them. The CDR3 contains 18 residues. The CDR3 reads CASSGSSRGVSSYNEQFF. In DNA, the CDR3 is TGTGCCAGCAGTGGGTCCTCCAGGGGGGTAAGCTCCTACAATGAGCAGTTCTTC.

Only one count was recorded for this clone. The chain has TRBV5-1 and TRBJ1-1, with 9 bases that match TRBD1. Germline assignment: CDR1 SGHRS and CDR2 YFSETQ. CDR3 length: 18 amino acids. J was trimmed by 0 bases and V by 7 bases; bases with no gene match: 16. The CDR3 sequence is CASSVVSRDRAMNTEAFF. CDR3 DNA: TGCGCCAGCTCCGTAGTCTCACGGGACAGGGCGATGAACACTGAAGCTTTCTTT. Complete variable domain (other parts from reference TRBV5-1 and TRBJ1-1): KAGVTQTPRYLIKTRGQQVTLSCSPISGHRSVSWYQQTPGQGLQFLFEYFSETQRNKGNFPGRFSGRQFSNSRSEMNVSTLELGDSALYLCASSVVSRDRAMNTEAFFGQGTRLTVV.

The chain uses TRBV9 and TRBJ2-7, with 8 bases lining up with TRBD2. With V trimmed by 3 bases and J by 5 bases, 7 bases remained unmatched. CDR3 length: 14 amino acids. Germline V gene data show CDR1 as SGDLS and CDR2 as YYNGEE. The CDR3 DNA reads as TGTGCCAGCAGCGAAAGCGGGAGTCTCAACGAGCAGTACTTC. Translation: CASSESGSLNEQYF.

V is TRBV2 and J is TRBJ1-2; TRBD1 matches at 8 bases. The V and J ends lost 2 bases and 3 bases, in that order; junction bases with no gene match: 2. The germline CDR1 and CDR2 sequences are SNHLY and FYNNEI. The CDR3 length is 14 residues. CDR3 sequence: CASSELGQDYGYTF. The CDR3 nucleotides read TGTGCCAGCAGTGAATTGGGACAGGACTATGGCTACACCTTC.

The chain has TRBV5-4 and TRBJ1-5, with D possibly being TRBD1 (6 bases). Germline CDR1 reads SGHNT; CDR2 reads YYREEE (reference sequence). The CDR3 has 16 residues. Deletions cut 3 bases from V and 3 bases from J, with 16 bases between. CDR3 residues: CASSSYGGGHNQPQHF. CDR3 in DNA: TGTGCCAGCAGCTCATATGGGGGGGGGCACAATCAGCCCCAGCATTTT.

The chain combines TRBV5-1 with TRBJ2-3; no clear D. CDR3 length: 14 amino acids. Germline V gene lookup returns CDR1 SGHRS and CDR2 YFSETQ. V was cut by 7 bases and J by 0 bases, with 12 bases left in between. CDR3 in amino acids: CASRAWSSTDTQYF. CDR3 sequence (DNA): TGCGCCAGCCGTGCATGGAGTAGCACAGATACGCAGTATTTT.

J is TRBJ1-1 and V is TRBV19; the match to TRBD1 covers 9 bases. Germline-derived CDR1 and CDR2 are LNHDA and SQIVND (reference sequence). The CDR3 spans 16 residues. After removal of 3 bases from V and 4 bases from J, the junction contained 9 bases not matched to a gene. Here the CDR3 reads CASSIGGQGWFTEAFF. The DNA of the CDR3 is TGTGCCAGTAGTATTGGGGGACAGGGTTGGTTCACTGAAGCTTTCTTT.

The chain employs TRBV6-5 and TRBJ2-5, with D maybe TRBD2 (7 bases). The germline CDR1 and CDR2 sequences are MNHEY and SVGAGI. There are 15 residues in the CDR3. V lost 2 bases and J lost 2, with 12 bases in between. This CDR3 is CASSYAGASQETQYF. CDR3 coding DNA: TGTGCCAGCAGTTACGCGGGGGCCTCTCAAGAGACCCAGTACTTC.